This T cell receptor (beta chain) derives from a study of T cell changes during pregnancy in multiple sclerosis. Profiling relied on immunoSEQ multiplex PCR, and the TCRdb table lists in-frame clones only, not all of them. The data hold 65,000 to 85,000 clones, with about nine tenths observed a single time. The CDR3 is made up of 15 amino acids. V trimming: 7 bases; J trimming: 5 bases; junction bases outside the gene matches: 8. From germline, CDR1 is MDHEN and CDR2 SYDVKM. The TCR sequence derives from a female donor with multiple sclerosis, enrolled in a pregnancy study. The genes are TRBV28 and TRBJ1-4, with 9 bases that match TRBD1. The starting material was CD4+ T cells from peripheral blood mononuclear cells, obtained after pregnancy. The CDR3 protein is CASTLQGARNEKLFF. CDR3 DNA: TGTGCCAGCACCCTACAGGGGGCTAGGAATGAAAAACTGTTTTTT.